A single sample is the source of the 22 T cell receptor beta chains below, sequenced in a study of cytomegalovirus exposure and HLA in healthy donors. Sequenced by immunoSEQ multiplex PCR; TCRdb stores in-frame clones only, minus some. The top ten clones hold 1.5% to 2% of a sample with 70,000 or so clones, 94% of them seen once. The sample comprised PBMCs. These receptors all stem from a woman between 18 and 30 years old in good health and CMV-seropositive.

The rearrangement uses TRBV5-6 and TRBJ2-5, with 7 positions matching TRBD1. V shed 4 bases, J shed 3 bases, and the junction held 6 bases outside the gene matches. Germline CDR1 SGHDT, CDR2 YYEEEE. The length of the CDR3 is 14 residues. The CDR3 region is CASSLGTDKETQYF. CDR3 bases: TGTGCCAGCAGCCTCGGGACAGATAAAGAGACCCAGTACTTC.

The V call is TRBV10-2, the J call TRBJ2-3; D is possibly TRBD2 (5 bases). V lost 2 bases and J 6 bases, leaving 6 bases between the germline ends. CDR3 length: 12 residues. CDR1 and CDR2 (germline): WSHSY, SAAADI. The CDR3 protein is CASSEGGDTQYF. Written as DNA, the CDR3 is TGCGCCAGCAGTGAGGGCGGGGATACGCAGTATTTT.

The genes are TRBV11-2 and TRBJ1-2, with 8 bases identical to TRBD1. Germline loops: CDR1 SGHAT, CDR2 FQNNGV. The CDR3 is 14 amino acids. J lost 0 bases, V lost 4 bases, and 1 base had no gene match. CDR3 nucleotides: TGTGCCAGCAGCTGGGGACAGGCTAACTATGGCTACACCTTC. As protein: CASSWGQANYGYTF.

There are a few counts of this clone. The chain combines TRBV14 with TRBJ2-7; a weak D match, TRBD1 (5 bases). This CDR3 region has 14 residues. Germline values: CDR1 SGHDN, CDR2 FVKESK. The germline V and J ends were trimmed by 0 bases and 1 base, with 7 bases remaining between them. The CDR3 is CASSQEGQSYEQYF. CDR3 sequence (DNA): TGTGCCAGCAGCCAAGAGGGGCAGTCCTACGAGCAGTACTTC.

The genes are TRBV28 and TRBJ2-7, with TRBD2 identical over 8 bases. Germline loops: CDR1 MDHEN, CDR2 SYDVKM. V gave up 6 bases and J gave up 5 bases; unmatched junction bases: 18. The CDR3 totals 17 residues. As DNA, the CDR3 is TGTGCCAGCAGGTCCATAAAGGGCCAGGGCGGGAGGAACGAGCAGTACTTC. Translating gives CASRSIKGQGGRNEQYF.

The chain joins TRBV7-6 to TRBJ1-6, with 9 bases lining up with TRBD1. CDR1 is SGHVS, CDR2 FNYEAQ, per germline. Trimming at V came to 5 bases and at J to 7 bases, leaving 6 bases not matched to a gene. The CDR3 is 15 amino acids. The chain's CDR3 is CASSGPGTGNSPLHF. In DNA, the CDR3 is TGTGCCAGCAGCGGACCCGGGACAGGGAATTCACCCCTCCACTTT.

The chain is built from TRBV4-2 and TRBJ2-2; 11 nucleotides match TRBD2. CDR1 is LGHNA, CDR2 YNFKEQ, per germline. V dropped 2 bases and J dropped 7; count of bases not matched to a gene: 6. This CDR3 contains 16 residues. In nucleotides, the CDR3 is TGTGCCAGCAGCCAACCGACTAGCGGGAATTACGGGGAGCTGTTTTTT. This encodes CASSQPTSGNYGELFF.

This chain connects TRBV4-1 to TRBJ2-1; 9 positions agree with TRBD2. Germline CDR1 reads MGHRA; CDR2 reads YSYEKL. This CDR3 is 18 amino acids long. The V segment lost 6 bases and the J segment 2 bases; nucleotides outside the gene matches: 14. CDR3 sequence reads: CASRRTLAGGGAYNEQFF. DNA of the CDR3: TGCGCCAGCAGACGCACCCTAGCTGGCGGGGGGGCCTACAATGAGCAGTTCTTC.

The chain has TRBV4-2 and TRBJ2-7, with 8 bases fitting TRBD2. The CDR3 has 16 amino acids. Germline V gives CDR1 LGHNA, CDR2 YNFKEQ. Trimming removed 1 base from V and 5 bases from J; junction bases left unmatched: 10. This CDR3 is CASSQAGREGQDEQYF. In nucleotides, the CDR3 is TGTGCCAGCAGCCAAGCGGGTCGGGAGGGCCAGGACGAGCAGTACTTC.

The CDR3 DNA reads as TGTGCCAGCAGCTTGAAGGGGGCCTACGAGCAGTACTTC. It encodes CASSLKGAYEQYF. The chain has TRBV5-6 and TRBJ2-7, with D possibly being TRBD1 (6 bases). Per germline, CDR1 SGHDT and CDR2 YYEEEE. V was shortened by 1 base and J by 2 bases, with 7 bases between the two germline ends. This CDR3 contains 13 residues.

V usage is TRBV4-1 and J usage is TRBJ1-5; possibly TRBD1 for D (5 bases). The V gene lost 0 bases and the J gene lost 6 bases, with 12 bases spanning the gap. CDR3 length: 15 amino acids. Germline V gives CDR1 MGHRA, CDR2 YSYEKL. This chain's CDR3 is CASSQDWGVGQPQHF. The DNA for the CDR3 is TGCGCCAGCAGCCAAGATTGGGGGGTTGGTCAGCCCCAGCATTTT.

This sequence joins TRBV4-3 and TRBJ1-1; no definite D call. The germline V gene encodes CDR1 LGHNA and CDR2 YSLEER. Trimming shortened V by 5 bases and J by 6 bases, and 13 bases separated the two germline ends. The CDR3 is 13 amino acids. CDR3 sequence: CASSSEPRPEAFF. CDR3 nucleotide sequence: TGCGCCAGCAGCTCCGAGCCACGTCCTGAAGCTTTCTTT.

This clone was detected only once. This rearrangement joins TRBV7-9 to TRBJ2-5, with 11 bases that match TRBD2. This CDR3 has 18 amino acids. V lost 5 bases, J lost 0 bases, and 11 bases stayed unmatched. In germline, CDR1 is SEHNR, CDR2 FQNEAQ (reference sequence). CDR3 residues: CASSPSGLADLYQETQYF. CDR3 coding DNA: TGTGCCAGCAGCCCATCGGGACTAGCGGACCTGTACCAAGAGACCCAGTACTTC.

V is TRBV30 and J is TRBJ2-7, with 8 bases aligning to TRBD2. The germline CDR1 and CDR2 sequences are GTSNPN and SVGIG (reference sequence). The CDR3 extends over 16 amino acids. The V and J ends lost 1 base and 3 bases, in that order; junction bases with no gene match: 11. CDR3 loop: CAWSGEAGAPGYEQYF. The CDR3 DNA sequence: TGTGCCTGGAGTGGGGAAGCGGGAGCTCCGGGCTACGAGCAGTACTTC. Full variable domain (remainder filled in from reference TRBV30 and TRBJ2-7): SQTIHQWPATLVQPVGSPLSLECTVEGTSNPNLYWYRQAAGRGLQLLFYSVGIGQISSEVPQNLSASRPQDRQFILSSKKLLLSDSGFYLCAWSGEAGAPGYEQYFGPGTRLTVT.

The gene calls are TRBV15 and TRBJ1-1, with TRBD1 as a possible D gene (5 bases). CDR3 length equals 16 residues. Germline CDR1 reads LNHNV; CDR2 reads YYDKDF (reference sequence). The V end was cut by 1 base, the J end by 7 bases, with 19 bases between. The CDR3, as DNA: TGTGCCACCAGCAGAGGCATCGACAGTCTGGACGGTGAAGCTTTCTTT. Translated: CATSRGIDSLDGEAFF.

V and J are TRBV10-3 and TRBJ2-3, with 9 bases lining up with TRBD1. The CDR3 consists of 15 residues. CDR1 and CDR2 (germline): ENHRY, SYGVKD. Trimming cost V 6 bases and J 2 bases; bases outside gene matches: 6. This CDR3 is CAIRKTGGDTDTQYF. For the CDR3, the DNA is TGTGCCATCAGGAAGACAGGGGGAGACACAGATACGCAGTATTTT.

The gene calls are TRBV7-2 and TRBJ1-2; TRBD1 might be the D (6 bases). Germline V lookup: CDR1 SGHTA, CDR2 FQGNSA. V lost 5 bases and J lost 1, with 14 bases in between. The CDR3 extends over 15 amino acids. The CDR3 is CASSASGGLNYGYTF. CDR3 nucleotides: TGTGCCAGCAGCGCCTCGGGGGGGCTTAACTATGGCTACACCTTC.

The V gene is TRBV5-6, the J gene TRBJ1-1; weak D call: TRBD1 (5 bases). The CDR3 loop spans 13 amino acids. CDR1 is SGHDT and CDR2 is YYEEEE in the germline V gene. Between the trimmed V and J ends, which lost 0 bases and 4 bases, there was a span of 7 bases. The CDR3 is CASSLVQGTEAFF. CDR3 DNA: TGTGCCAGCAGCTTGGTTCAGGGCACTGAAGCTTTCTTT.

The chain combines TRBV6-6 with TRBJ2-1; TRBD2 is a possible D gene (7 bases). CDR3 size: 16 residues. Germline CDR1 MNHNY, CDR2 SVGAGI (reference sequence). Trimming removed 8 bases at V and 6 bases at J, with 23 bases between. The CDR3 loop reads CASGLRGAQSPNEQFF. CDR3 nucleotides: TGTGCCAGCGGCCTACGGGGGGCCCAATCTCCCAATGAGCAGTTCTTC.

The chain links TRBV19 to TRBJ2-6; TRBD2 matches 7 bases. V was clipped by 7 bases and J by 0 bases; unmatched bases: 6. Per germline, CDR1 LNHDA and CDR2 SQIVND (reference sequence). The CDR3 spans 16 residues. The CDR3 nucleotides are TGTGCCAGTAACCCCCCGGGGGGCTCTGGGGCCAACGTCCTGACTTTC. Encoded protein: CASNPPGGSGANVLTF. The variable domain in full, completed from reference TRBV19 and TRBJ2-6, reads DGGITQSPKYLFRKEGQNVTLSCEQNLNHDAMYWYRQDPGQGLRLIYYSQIVNDFQKGDIAEGYSVSREKKESFPLTVTSAQKNPTAFYLCASNPPGGSGANVLTFGAGSRLTVL.

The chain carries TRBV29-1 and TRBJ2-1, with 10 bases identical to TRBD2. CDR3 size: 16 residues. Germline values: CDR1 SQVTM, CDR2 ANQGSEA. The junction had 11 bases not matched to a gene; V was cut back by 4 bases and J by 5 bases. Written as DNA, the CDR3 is TGCAGCGTTGTGGCTAGCGGGAGACATGGTAACAATGAGCAGTTCTTC. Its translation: CSVVASGRHGNNEQFF.

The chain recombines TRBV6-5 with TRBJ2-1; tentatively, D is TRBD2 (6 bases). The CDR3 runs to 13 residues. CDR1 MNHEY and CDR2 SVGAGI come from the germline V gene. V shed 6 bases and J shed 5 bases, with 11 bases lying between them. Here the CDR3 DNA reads TGTGCCAGCAGGGGGGACTTGAACAATGAGCAGTTCTTC. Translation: CASRGDLNNEQFF.